These 18 T cell receptor beta chains were sequenced from one sample in a study of shared clonotypes between healthy human individuals. Measured with immunoSEQ multiplex PCR; TCRdb has only the in-frame clones, and not every one. The data show 2 million to 2.5 million clones, about 95% seen once. Naivety among CD8 cells was defined by CD45RO negativity and positive CCR7 selection, thereby excluding terminally differentiated effector memory CD45RA+ cells. Sequencing used naive CD8+ T cells sorted from blood. These receptor sequences come from a young man in good health.

CDR3 DNA sequence: TGTGCCAGCAGCTCGACTCCCAGGGGGGAGACCCAGTACTTC. It codes for CASSSTPRGETQYF. The J gene is TRBJ2-5, the V gene TRBV13; TRBD1 agrees at 7 bases. The CDR3 consists of 14 residues. The trim removed 4 bases at V and 5 bases at J, leaving 7 bases unmatched. Germline V gene data show CDR1 as PRHDT and CDR2 as FYEKMQ (reference sequence).

The chain employs TRBV19 and TRBJ2-7; perhaps TRBD1 as D (6 bases). Trimming removed 5 bases from V and 4 bases from J, with 15 bases in between. CDR1 is LNHDA and CDR2 is SQIVND in the germline V gene (reference sequence). The CDR3 covers 14 residues. CDR3 DNA sequence: TGTGCCAGTAGTGTCACAGGGAACGGGTACGAGCAGTACTTC. This codes for CASSVTGNGYEQYF.

V usage is TRBV13 and J usage is TRBJ2-7, with a weak D call TRBD1 (6 bases). The CDR3 is 15 residues long. The V and J ends lost 3 bases and 1 base respectively, with 13 bases between them. Per the germline V gene, CDR1 is PRHDT and CDR2 is FYEKMQ (reference sequence). DNA for the CDR3: TGTGCCAGCAGCTTGGGGGCTAGTTCTTCCTACGAGCAGTACTTC. Protein product: CASSLGASSSYEQYF. Using reference TRBV13 and TRBJ2-7 for the parts outside the CDR3, the full variable domain is AAGVIQSPRHLIKEKRETATLKCYPIPRHDTVYWYQQGPGQDPQFLISFYEKMQSDKGSIPDRFSAQQFSDYHSELNMSSLELGDSALYFCASSLGASSSYEQYFGPGTRLTVT.

This clone was observed a handful of times. The chain recombines TRBV5-1 with TRBJ2-2; 10 nucleotides line up with TRBD1. J lost 5 bases, V lost 0 bases, and 4 bases had no gene match. Germline lookup yields CDR1 SGHRS and CDR2 YFSETQ. The CDR3 is 16 amino acids. The CDR3: CASSLGGQGVTGELFF. The DNA of the CDR3 is TGCGCCAGCAGCTTGGGAGGACAGGGGGTAACCGGGGAGCTGTTTTTT.

This rearrangement joins TRBV7-8 to TRBJ2-3; D is undetermined. The CDR3 spans 13 residues. CDR1 and CDR2 (germline): SGHVS, FQNEAQ. Trimming cost V 5 bases and J 5 bases, with 11 bases left between them. DNA for the CDR3: TGTGCCAGCAGCCTGCCGGATGGAGATACGCAGTATTTT. It specifies CASSLPDGDTQYF.

Only a few counts were recorded for this clone. The chain combines TRBV10-3 with TRBJ1-4; D may be TRBD1 (5 bases). Trimming left V 4 bases short and J 0 bases short, with 6 bases between. Germline V gives CDR1 ENHRY, CDR2 SYGVKD. The CDR3 contains 14 residues. CDR3 in amino acids: CAISGTPTNEKLFF. The CDR3 nucleotides are TGTGCCATCAGTGGGACACCAACTAATGAAAAACTGTTTTTT.

The rearrangement joins TRBV28 to TRBJ1-4; TRBD1 aligns across 7 bases. CDR1 MDHEN and CDR2 SYDVKM come from the germline V gene. CDR3 length: 14 amino acids. After removal of 3 bases from V and 8 bases from J, the junction contained 6 bases not matched to a gene. Written as DNA, the CDR3 is TGTGCCAGCAGTTTGACAGGGACCTACGAAAAACTGTTTTTT. This codes for CASSLTGTYEKLFF.

This chain uses TRBV6-1 with TRBJ1-1; no reliable D call. V lost 2 bases and J lost 0, with 10 bases in between. Germline V lookup: CDR1 MNHNS, CDR2 SASEGT. The CDR3 totals 15 residues. DNA of the CDR3: TGTGCCAGCAGTGAATTGCTGTGGTTGAACACTGAAGCTTTCTTT. The encoded protein is CASSELLWLNTEAFF.

CDR3 DNA: TGTGCCAGCAGTTTTCTGGGATATCAAGAGACCCAGTACTTC. It translates to CASSFLGYQETQYF. The V call is TRBV27, the J call TRBJ2-5, with D hard to call. The germline gives CDR1 MNHEY, CDR2 SMNVEV (reference sequence). The V gene lost 3 bases and the J gene lost 2 bases, with 10 bases spanning the gap. The CDR3 sequence is 14 residues long.

The genes are TRBV9 and TRBJ2-7; D gene ambiguous. CDR1 and CDR2 from the germline V gene are SGDLS and YYNGEE. The V end was cut by 4 bases, the J end by 1 base, with 9 bases between. The length of the CDR3 is 13 residues. The CDR3 reads CASSLTPSYEQYF. Here the CDR3 DNA reads TGTGCCAGCAGCCTGACACCTTCCTACGAGCAGTACTTC.

The J gene is TRBJ2-7, the V gene TRBV5-1; D might be TRBD2 (5 bases). The CDR3 loop spans 15 amino acids. Germline loops: CDR1 SGHRS, CDR2 YFSETQ. V was pared by 5 bases and J by 4 bases, with 19 bases between. CDR3 sequence (DNA): TGCGCCAGCAGGCCGCCCGCTAGCCCTAGTTACGAGCAGTACTTC. It translates to CASRPPASPSYEQYF.

The chain carries TRBV28 and TRBJ1-5; possible D gene TRBD1, 5 bases. The CDR3 totals 14 residues. The V gene's germline CDR1 is MDHEN and CDR2 SYDVKM. Trimming pared 5 bases from V and 7 bases from J, leaving 15 bases between. CDR3 sequence reads: CASSPPGFRQPQHF. The CDR3 DNA reads TGTGCCAGCAGTCCGCCAGGGTTTCGGCAGCCCCAGCATTTT.

The chain is built from TRBV28 and TRBJ1-4; D unresolved. The CDR3 contains 15 residues. Germline assignment: CDR1 MDHEN and CDR2 SYDVKM. V was shortened by 5 bases and J by 0 bases, with 10 bases between the two germline ends. The CDR3 nucleotides are TGTGCCAGCAGTCCCCTGGAGGCAACTAATGAAAAACTGTTTTTT. Translating gives CASSPLEATNEKLFF.

The genes are TRBV19 and TRBJ1-1, with D hard to call. Germline values: CDR1 LNHDA, CDR2 SQIVND (reference sequence). V shed 7 bases and J shed 1 base, with 7 bases lying between them. The CDR3 extends over 12 amino acids. CDR3 residues: CASIWGNTEAFF. DNA of the CDR3: TGTGCCAGTATTTGGGGGAACACTGAAGCTTTCTTT.

This sequence joins TRBV7-6 and TRBJ2-6; no clear D. The length of the CDR3 is 14 residues. The V end lost 11 bases, the J end lost 1 base, and 12 bases lay between the germline ends. Per the germline V gene, CDR1 is SGHVS and CDR2 is FNYEAQ. CDR3 amino acids: CASGRGSGANVLTF. DNA for the CDR3: TGTGCCTCCGGACGCGGTTCTGGGGCCAACGTCCTGACTTTC.

The genes are TRBV5-4 and TRBJ1-2; 9 nucleotides match TRBD1. Germline loops: CDR1 SGHNT, CDR2 YYREEE (reference sequence). The CDR3 runs to 15 residues. Trimming at V came to 6 bases and at J to 4 bases, leaving 10 bases not matched to a gene. DNA for the CDR3: TGTGCCAGCACCCTGGACAGGGGACAGGCCTATGGCTACACCTTC. Translation gives CASTLDRGQAYGYTF.

Remarks on this clone: Other DNA sequences in the sample encode the same CDR3. The chain joins TRBV11-2 to TRBJ2-7, with D perhaps TRBD1 or TRBD2 (5 bases each). The CDR3 runs 13 residues. Germline V gene lookup returns CDR1 SGHAT and CDR2 FQNNGV. V lost 1 base and J lost 5, with 9 bases in between. As DNA, the CDR3 is TGTGCCAGCAGCTTAGTGGGGACGGACGAGCAGTACTTC. Translation: CASSLVGTDEQYF.

The rearrangement uses TRBV9 and TRBJ2-7, with a possible D match to TRBD2 (6 bases). From germline, CDR1 is SGDLS and CDR2 YYNGEE. The V and J ends lost 4 bases and 7 bases respectively, with 18 bases between them. The CDR3 loop spans 14 amino acids. The CDR3 loop is CASSPGTPQDEQYF. In DNA, the CDR3 is TGTGCCAGCAGCCCCGGGACTCCCCAAGATGAGCAGTACTTC.